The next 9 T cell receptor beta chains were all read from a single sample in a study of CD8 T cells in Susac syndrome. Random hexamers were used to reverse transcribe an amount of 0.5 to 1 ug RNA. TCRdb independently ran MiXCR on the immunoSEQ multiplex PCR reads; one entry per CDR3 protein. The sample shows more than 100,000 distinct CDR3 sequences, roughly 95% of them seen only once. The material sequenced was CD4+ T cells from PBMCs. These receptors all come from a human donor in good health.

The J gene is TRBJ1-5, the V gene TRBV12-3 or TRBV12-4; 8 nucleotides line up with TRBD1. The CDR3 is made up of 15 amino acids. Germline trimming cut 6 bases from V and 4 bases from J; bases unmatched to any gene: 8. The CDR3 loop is CASRSGQGRNQPQHF. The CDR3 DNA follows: TGTGCCAGCAGGTCAGGACAGGGAAGAAATCAGCCCCAGCATTTT.

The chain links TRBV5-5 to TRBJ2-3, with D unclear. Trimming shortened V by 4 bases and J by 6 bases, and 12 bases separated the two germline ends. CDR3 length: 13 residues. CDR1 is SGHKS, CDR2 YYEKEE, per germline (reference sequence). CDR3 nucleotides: TGTGCCAGCAGCCTCTGGCTTGCCGATACGCAGTATTTT. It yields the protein CASSLWLADTQYF.

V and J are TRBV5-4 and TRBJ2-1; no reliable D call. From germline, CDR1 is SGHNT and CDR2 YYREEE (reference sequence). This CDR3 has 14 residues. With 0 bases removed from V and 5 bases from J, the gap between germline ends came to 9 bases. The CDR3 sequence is CASSLVDGHNEQFF. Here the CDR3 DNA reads TGTGCCAGCAGCTTGGTGGACGGACACAATGAGCAGTTCTTC.

Here the CDR3 reads CASSLGQVEQPQHF. CDR3 nucleotides: TGTGCCAGCAGCTTGGGGCAGGTGGAACAGCCCCAGCATTTT. This rearrangement joins TRBV7-9 to TRBJ1-5; maybe TRBD1 (5 bases). V lost 3 bases to trimming and J lost 7 bases, with 13 bases between them. From germline, CDR1 is SEHNR and CDR2 FQNEAQ (reference sequence). This CDR3 region has 14 residues.

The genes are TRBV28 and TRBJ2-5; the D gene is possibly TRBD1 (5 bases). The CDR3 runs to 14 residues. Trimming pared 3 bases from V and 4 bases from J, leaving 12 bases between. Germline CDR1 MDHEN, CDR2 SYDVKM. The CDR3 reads CASSFHRSTETQYF. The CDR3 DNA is TGTGCCAGCAGTTTCCACAGGTCAACAGAGACCCAGTACTTC.

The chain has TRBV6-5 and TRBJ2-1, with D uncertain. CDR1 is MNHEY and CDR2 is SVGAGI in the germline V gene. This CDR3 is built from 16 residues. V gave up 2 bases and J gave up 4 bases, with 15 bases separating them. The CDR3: CASSYKKVRPYNEQFF. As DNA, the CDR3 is TGTGCCAGCAGTTACAAGAAGGTCAGACCTTACAATGAGCAGTTCTTC.

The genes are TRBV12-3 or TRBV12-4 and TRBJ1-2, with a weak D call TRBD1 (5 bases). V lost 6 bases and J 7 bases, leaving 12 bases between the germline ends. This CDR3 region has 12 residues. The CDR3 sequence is CASRAGGVGYTF. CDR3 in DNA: TGTGCCAGCAGGGCTGGGGGGGTTGGCTACACCTTC.

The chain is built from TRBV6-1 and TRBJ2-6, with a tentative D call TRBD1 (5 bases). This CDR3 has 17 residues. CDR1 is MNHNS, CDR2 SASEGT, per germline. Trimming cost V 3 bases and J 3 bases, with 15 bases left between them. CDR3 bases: TGTGCCAGCAGTGACAGGTGGGGCGCAGTTGGGGCCAACGTCCTGACTTTC. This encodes CASSDRWGAVGANVLTF.

The CDR3 here is CASSGWGGADIQYF. CDR3 bases: TGTGCCAGCAGCGGGTGGGGGGGCGCGGACATTCAGTACTTC. This chain links TRBV5-6 with TRBJ2-4, with D perhaps TRBD2 (7 bases). V gave up 4 bases and J gave up 8 bases, with 16 bases separating them. The germline V gene has CDR1 SGHDT and CDR2 YYEEEE. The CDR3 length is 14 residues.